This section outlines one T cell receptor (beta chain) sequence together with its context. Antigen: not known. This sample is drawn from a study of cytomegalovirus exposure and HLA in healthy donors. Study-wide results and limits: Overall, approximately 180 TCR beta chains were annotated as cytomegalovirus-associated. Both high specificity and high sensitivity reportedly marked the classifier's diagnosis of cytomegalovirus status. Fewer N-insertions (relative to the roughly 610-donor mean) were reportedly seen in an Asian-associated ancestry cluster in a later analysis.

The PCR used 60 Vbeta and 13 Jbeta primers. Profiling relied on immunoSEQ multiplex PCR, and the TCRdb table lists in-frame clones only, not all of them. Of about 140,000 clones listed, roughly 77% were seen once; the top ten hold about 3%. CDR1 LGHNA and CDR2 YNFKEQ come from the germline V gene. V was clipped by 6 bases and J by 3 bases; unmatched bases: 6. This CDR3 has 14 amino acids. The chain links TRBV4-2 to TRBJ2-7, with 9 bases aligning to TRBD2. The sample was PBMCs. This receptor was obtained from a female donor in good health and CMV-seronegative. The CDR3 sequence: CASRSSGSNYEQYF. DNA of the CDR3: TGTGCCAGCAGGAGTAGCGGGAGCAACTACGAGCAGTACTTC.